Sequencing of this TCR beta chain was carried out in a study of blood T cells in healthy people across ages. Points from the study as a whole: Naive and antigen-experienced cells could not be conclusively compared, given unsorted PBMCs. Naive CD4+ cell counts and diversity both ran higher in long-lived than in aged donors. Naive T cell percentage showed a strong correlation with the diversity of TCR beta.

As for this clonotype: Its matching antigen is unknown.

PBMCs were isolated at a quantity of at least 7 million per sample. The CDR3 is 14 amino acids. Trimming took 8 bases from V and 8 from J; bases not matched to a gene: 11. With a J-beta primer mix and a sample-barcoded 5' primer, a second PCR ran about 6 to 11 cycles. In TCRdb, the 5' RACE reads were re-called with MiXCR into one record per CDR3 protein. The repertoire includes hundreds of thousands of distinct CDR3 sequences, around 48% of them detected once, and around 15% sits in the top ten. What was sequenced was blood. The V gene is TRBV12-3 or TRBV12-4, the J gene TRBJ2-1, with TRBD2 identical over 8 bases. The TCR originated in a man between 25 and 39 years old in good health. The CDR3 loop is CASVGGTRGDEQFF. The DNA for the CDR3 is TGTGCCAGCGTGGGCGGGACTAGAGGCGATGAGCAGTTCTTC.